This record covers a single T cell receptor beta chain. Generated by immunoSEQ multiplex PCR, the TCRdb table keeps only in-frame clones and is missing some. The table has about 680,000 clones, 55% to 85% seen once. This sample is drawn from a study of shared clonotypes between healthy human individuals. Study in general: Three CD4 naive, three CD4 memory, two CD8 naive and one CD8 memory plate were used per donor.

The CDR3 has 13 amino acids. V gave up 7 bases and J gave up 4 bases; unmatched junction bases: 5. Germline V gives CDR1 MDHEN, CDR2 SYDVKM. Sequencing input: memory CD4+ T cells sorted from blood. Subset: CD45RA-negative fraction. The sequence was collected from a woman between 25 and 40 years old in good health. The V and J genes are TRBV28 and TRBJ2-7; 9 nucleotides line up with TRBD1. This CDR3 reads CASITGGLYEQYF. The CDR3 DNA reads TGTGCCAGCATCACAGGGGGCTTATACGAGCAGTACTTC. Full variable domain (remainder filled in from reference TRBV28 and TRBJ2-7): DVKVTQSSRYLVKRTGEKVFLECVQDMDHENMFWYRQDPGLGLRLIYFSYDVKMKEKGDIPEGYSVSREKKERFSLILESASTNQTSMYLCASITGGLYEQYFGPGTRLTVT.